The 30 T cell receptor beta chains listed next were all sequenced from one sample in a study of CD8 T cells in Susac syndrome. Reverse transcription used about 0.45 to 1 ug RNA and random hexamers. Using its own MiXCR run on the immunoSEQ multiplex PCR reads, TCRdb lists one record per CDR3 protein. The sample lists some 140,000 distinct CDR3 sequences, around 93% occurring once. Sequencing was done on a sample of CD8+ T cells from PBMCs. Receptor source: a human donor with Susac syndrome.

This chain joins TRBV28 and TRBJ2-3, with TRBD2 identical over 8 bases. The V gene's germline CDR1 is MDHEN and CDR2 SYDVKM. The V and J ends lost 5 bases and 2 bases, in that order; junction bases with no gene match: 12. The CDR3 has 17 residues. The CDR3 region is CASSPPPRAGDTDTQYF. Here the CDR3 DNA reads TGTGCCAGCAGTCCCCCTCCCAGAGCGGGAGACACAGATACGCAGTATTTT.

The rearrangement uses TRBV27 and TRBJ2-1, with 8 nucleotides matching TRBD2. Germline CDR1 MNHEY, CDR2 SMNVEV (reference sequence). The CDR3 is made up of 14 amino acids. Trimming took 9 bases from V and 0 from J; bases not matched to a gene: 4. The CDR3 sequence is CASLGTSSYNEQFF. The CDR3 nucleotides are TGTGCCAGTCTGGGGACTAGCTCCTACAATGAGCAGTTCTTC.

The rearrangement links TRBV12-3 or TRBV12-4 to TRBJ2-2; D not resolved. Trimming took off 10 bases at V and 2 bases at J, with 11 bases between the two ends. The CDR3 covers 13 residues. In DNA, the CDR3 is TGTGCCACCTGGACCATCAACACCGGGGAGCTGTTTTTT. Its protein product is CATWTINTGELFF.

The CDR3 is CASSSRDSSRETQYF. CDR3 sequence (DNA): TGTGCCAGCAGCTCCCGGGACAGTTCAAGGGAGACCCAGTACTTC. The V call is TRBV11-3, the J call TRBJ2-5; 7 bases are a match to TRBD1. The germline V gene encodes CDR1 SGHNT and CDR2 YENEEA. This CDR3 spans 15 amino acids. The V and J ends lost 4 bases and 5 bases, in that order; junction bases with no gene match: 10.

This sequence joins TRBV27 and TRBJ2-6; D is ambiguous. Per germline, CDR1 MNHEY and CDR2 SMNVEV (reference sequence). V lost 5 bases and J 0 bases, leaving 5 bases between the germline ends. CDR3 length equals 14 residues. CDR3 nucleotides: TGTGCCAGCAGTCTGGCCTCTGGGGCCAACGTCCTGACTTTC. It codes for CASSLASGANVLTF.

V gene TRBV20-1 combines with J gene TRBJ2-7; 8 bases agree with TRBD1. Germline CDR1 DFQATT, CDR2 SNEGSKA (reference sequence). The CDR3 is 12 amino acids. V shed 5 bases, J shed 7 bases, and the junction held 7 bases outside the gene matches. CDR3 sequence (DNA): TGCAGTGCTTGGACAGGGACGGAGGAGCAGTACTTC. It translates to CSAWTGTEEQYF.

This chain joins TRBV28 and TRBJ2-5; D may match TRBD1 or TRBD2 (5 bases each). CDR1 is MDHEN and CDR2 is SYDVKM in the germline V gene. The CDR3 is 15 amino acids. The germline V and J ends were trimmed by 4 bases and 7 bases, with 19 bases remaining between them. CDR3 residues: CASSSRDAPRGTQYF. The CDR3 DNA follows: TGTGCCAGCAGTTCCCGGGACGCCCCAAGAGGGACCCAGTACTTC.

J is TRBJ2-7 and V is TRBV10-3; TRBD2 aligns across 7 bases. Germline CDR1 and CDR2: ENHRY and SYGVKD. Losses at the gene ends were 10 bases for V and 6 bases for J; bases not matched to a gene: 6. The CDR3 is made up of 11 amino acids. The CDR3 coding sequence is TGTGCCACCGGGGAGGGGCCCGAGCAGTACTTC. Translating it yields CATGEGPEQYF.

The rearrangement joins TRBV29-1 to TRBJ1-1; D is unresolved. Trimming shortened V by 4 bases and J by 3 bases, and 3 bases separated the two germline ends. CDR3 size: 10 residues. The germline CDR1 and CDR2 sequences are SQVTM and ANQGSEA. The DNA of the CDR3 is TGCAGCGTTGGAGACACTGAAGCTTTCTTT. Translated: CSVGDTEAFF.

V gene TRBV12-5 combines with J gene TRBJ2-1; 9 nucleotides align to TRBD2. Losses at the gene ends were 0 bases for V and 5 bases for J; bases not matched to a gene: 14. The CDR3 runs 19 residues. CDR1 and CDR2 (germline): LGHNT, FRNRAP. The chain's CDR3 is CASGLVLTSLAGVNNEQFF. The CDR3, as DNA: TGTGCTAGTGGTTTGGTACTGACCTCCTTAGCGGGAGTCAACAATGAGCAGTTCTTC.

The chain carries TRBV7-9 and TRBJ1-1; maybe TRBD1 (6 bases). The V gene lost 5 bases and the J gene lost 6 bases, with 10 bases spanning the gap. This CDR3 spans 12 amino acids. Germline V gene lookup returns CDR1 SEHNR and CDR2 FQNEAQ (reference sequence). CDR3 sequence: CASSPQGPEAFF. The CDR3 DNA follows: TGTGCCAGCAGCCCCCAGGGGCCTGAAGCTTTCTTT.

The V call is TRBV4-1, the J call TRBJ2-3; 7 bases are a match to TRBD2. The CDR3 is made up of 17 amino acids. Trimming at V came to 3 bases and at J to 0 bases, leaving 9 bases not matched to a gene. Per the germline V gene, CDR1 is MGHRA and CDR2 is YSYEKL. CDR3 amino acids: CASSHWGGGGSTDTQYF. Here the CDR3 DNA reads TGCGCCAGCAGCCATTGGGGCGGGGGAGGGAGCACAGATACGCAGTATTTT.

The chain joins TRBV10-3 to TRBJ2-7; 7 bases agree with TRBD1. With V trimmed by 4 bases and J by 0 bases, 0 bases remained unmatched. The CDR3 runs to 13 residues. The germline CDR1 and CDR2 sequences are ENHRY and SYGVKD. The CDR3 is CAISGDSSYEQYF. CDR3 coding DNA: TGTGCCATCAGTGGGGACAGCTCCTACGAGCAGTACTTC.

The J gene is TRBJ1-2, the V gene TRBV19; 9 bases align to TRBD1. This CDR3 is 15 amino acids long. CDR1 LNHDA and CDR2 SQIVND come from the germline V gene (reference sequence). V lost 5 bases and J lost 5; bases outside the gene matches: 9. The CDR3 DNA follows: TGTGCCAGTAGTCCGGGGACAGGGTCAGGTTATGGCTACACCTTC. It encodes CASSPGTGSGYGYTF.

V gene TRBV20-1 combines with J gene TRBJ1-5, with 9 bases aligning to TRBD1. The V and J ends lost 6 bases and 3 bases, in that order; junction bases with no gene match: 3. The CDR3 totals 13 residues. Per germline, CDR1 DFQATT and CDR2 SNEGSKA (reference sequence). The CDR3 here is CSARTGDNQPQHF. The CDR3 DNA sequence: TGCAGTGCAAGGACAGGGGACAATCAGCCCCAGCATTTT.

The chain combines TRBV4-1 with TRBJ2-5, with 10 bases fitting TRBD1. Germline V gene data show CDR1 as MGHRA and CDR2 as YSYEKL. V lost 1 base and J lost 3; bases outside the gene matches: 5. The CDR3 loop spans 16 amino acids. CDR3 nucleotides: TGCGCCAGCAGCCAAGGATGGACAGGGGGGGAAGAGACCCAGTACTTC. It encodes CASSQGWTGGEETQYF.

CDR3 in DNA: TGTGCCAGCAGGCTTGGGACAGGGGCATATGGCTACACCTTC. Residues: CASRLGTGAYGYTF. The chain couples TRBV6-5 to TRBJ1-2; TRBD1 matches 10 bases. The CDR3 consists of 14 residues. Trimming at V came to 6 bases and at J to 5 bases, leaving 6 bases not matched to a gene. Per the germline V gene, CDR1 is MNHEY and CDR2 is SVGAGI.

The J gene is TRBJ1-1, the V gene TRBV6-5, with 7 bases identical to TRBD1. Germline V gene data show CDR1 as MNHEY and CDR2 as SVGAGI. CDR3 length: 13 residues. Trimming at V came to 0 bases and at J to 7 bases, leaving 2 bases not matched to a gene. DNA for the CDR3: TGTGCCAGCAGTTACTCGACAGGGAGTGAAGCTTTCTTT. Translated, it gives CASSYSTGSEAFF.

The chain joins TRBV5-6 to TRBJ1-1; D is ambiguous. Trimming removed 0 bases at V and 1 base at J, with 7 bases between. CDR1 is SGHDT, CDR2 YYEEEE, per germline. The CDR3 is 14 residues long. CDR3 coding DNA: TGTGCCAGCAGCTTGGGGACGGGGAACACTGAAGCTTTCTTT. It specifies CASSLGTGNTEAFF.

J is TRBJ2-3 and V is TRBV7-9, with TRBD2 matching 9 bases. Germline CDR1 and CDR2: SEHNR and FQNEAQ (reference sequence). The junction had 7 bases not matched to a gene; V was cut back by 5 bases and J by 4 bases. This CDR3 region has 15 residues. The CDR3: CASSPGLASPDTQYF. DNA for the CDR3: TGTGCCAGCAGCCCCGGACTAGCGAGCCCAGATACGCAGTATTTT.

The chain joins TRBV5-1 to TRBJ2-7; D gene unclear. Trimming removed 0 bases at V and 3 bases at J, with 7 bases between. This CDR3 spans 13 amino acids. The germline gives CDR1 SGHRS, CDR2 YFSETQ. CDR3 coding DNA: TGCGCCAGCAGCTTGGATCCGAACTACGAGCAGTACTTC. It specifies CASSLDPNYEQYF.

The chain combines TRBV18 with TRBJ2-1; 10 nucleotides match TRBD2. In germline, CDR1 is KGHSH, CDR2 LQKENI. The CDR3 contains 16 residues. V lost 2 bases, J lost 3 bases, and 4 bases stayed unmatched. CDR3 loop: CASSPEGLAVYNEQFF. The CDR3, as DNA: TGTGCCAGCTCACCAGAAGGACTAGCGGTCTACAATGAGCAGTTCTTC.

The chain is built from TRBV7-6 and TRBJ1-5, with 11 bases matching TRBD1. The CDR3 covers 15 residues. V gave up 2 bases and J gave up 6 bases; unmatched junction bases: 3. The germline gives CDR1 SGHVS, CDR2 FNYEAQ. The CDR3 reads CASSLRTGGGQPQHF. CDR3 nucleotide sequence: TGTGCCAGCAGCTTACGGACAGGGGGCGGTCAGCCCCAGCATTTT.

The chain uses TRBV29-1 and TRBJ1-1; the D gene is possibly TRBD1 (5 bases). Germline CDR1 is SQVTM and CDR2 is ANQGSEA. Trimming removed 7 bases at V and 5 bases at J, with 20 bases between. CDR3 length: 14 residues. The CDR3 coding sequence is TGCAGCGCTGGGGTCACCGGGGCCCCGACTGAAGCTTTCTTT. Its translation is CSAGVTGAPTEAFF.

This clonotype was observed a single time. The J gene is TRBJ1-1, the V gene TRBV6-6; D is possibly TRBD1 (5 bases). With 2 bases removed from V and 6 bases from J, the gap between germline ends came to 10 bases. The CDR3 consists of 13 residues. Germline V gene sequence: CDR1 MNHNY, CDR2 SVGAGI (reference sequence). CDR3 region: CASSYGGRAEAFF. DNA of the CDR3: TGTGCCAGCAGTTACGGGGGGAGGGCTGAAGCTTTCTTT.

The chain links TRBV11-2 to TRBJ2-5; 7 bases fit TRBD1. Germline-derived CDR1 and CDR2 are SGHAT and FQNNGV. This CDR3 has 13 amino acids. After removal of 5 bases from V and 3 bases from J, the junction contained 3 bases not matched to a gene. CDR3 amino acids: CASSPQGEETQYF. DNA for the CDR3: TGTGCCAGCAGCCCCCAGGGGGAAGAGACCCAGTACTTC.

The rearrangement joins TRBV27 to TRBJ2-6; 7 bases are shared with TRBD1. This CDR3 is 17 amino acids long. Losses at the gene ends were 11 bases for V and 1 base for J; bases not matched to a gene: 14. The germline gives CDR1 MNHEY, CDR2 SMNVEV (reference sequence). In DNA form, the CDR3 reads TGTGCCTCCTCCCCCGGGACAGACACTTCTGGGGCCAACGTCCTGACTTTC. It translates to CASSPGTDTSGANVLTF. Complete variable domain (other parts from reference TRBV27 and TRBJ2-6): EAQVTQNPRYLITVTGKKLTVTCSQNMNHEYMSWYRQDPGLGLRQIYYSMNVEVTDKGDVPEGYKVSRKEKRNFPLILESPSPNQTSLYFCASSPGTDTSGANVLTFGAGSRLTVL.

This chain connects TRBV12-3 or TRBV12-4 to TRBJ2-1, with 9 positions matching TRBD2. The V gene end was trimmed by 5 bases and the J gene end by 3 bases; junction bases not matched to a gene: 8. CDR3 length: 16 residues. Here the CDR3 reads CASSHSGRLGYNEQFF. The CDR3 nucleotides are TGTGCCAGCAGTCATAGCGGGAGATTAGGCTACAATGAGCAGTTCTTC.

The rearrangement uses TRBV2 and TRBJ2-1; TRBD2 might be the D (6 bases). V lost 2 bases and J 2 bases, leaving 16 bases between the germline ends. CDR3 length: 17 amino acids. Germline CDR1 reads SNHLY; CDR2 reads FYNNEI. CDR3 amino acids: CASSEHSGKRTYNEQFF. The DNA of the CDR3 is TGTGCCAGCAGTGAACATAGCGGAAAAAGAACCTACAATGAGCAGTTCTTC.

The chain combines TRBV28 with TRBJ2-3; 9 bases fit TRBD2. Germline V lookup: CDR1 MDHEN, CDR2 SYDVKM. The CDR3 totals 16 residues. The J segment lost 0 bases and the V segment lost 8 bases, leaving 9 bases of the junction unmatched. CDR3 bases: TGTGCCAGCGATCAGGGGCTAGCGGGGAGCACAGATACGCAGTATTTT. It yields the protein CASDQGLAGSTDTQYF.